This T cell receptor (beta chain) was observed in a study of OX40 agonist ivuxolimab in advanced cancers. Study-wide context: An agonistic anti-OX40 (CD134) antibody, ivuxolimab, was used to treat the patients. Dose-escalation patients were diagnosed with hepatocellular carcinoma, melanoma, renal cell cancer or head and neck cancer.

Study conclusions and caveats: Near-lowest levels of clonal expansion characterized partial responders at 0.1-3.0 mg/kg.

Worth noting for this clone: Its antigen is not known.

The V segment lost 9 bases and the J segment 6 bases; nucleotides outside the gene matches: 13. Germline CDR1 MDHEN, CDR2 SYDVKM. The length of the CDR3 is 15 residues. Produced via immunoSEQ multiplex PCR; TCRdb's table is partial and in-frame only. The sample records approximately 77,000 clones, over 85% being singletons. Autoimmune disease history or systemic immunosuppression meant exclusion. This TCR was recovered from an adult with an advanced solid tumor such as melanoma, head and neck, liver or kidney cancer. The specimen was CD4+ or CD8+ T cells sorted from blood, collected in a trial of the OX40 agonist ivuxolimab. The genes are TRBV28 and TRBJ2-2, with 7 bases matching TRBD1. The CDR3 bases are TGTGCCAGTAGATGGGGACAGAAGGTTCCCGGGGAGCTGTTTTTT. As protein: CASRWGQKVPGELFF.